This entry concerns a single T cell receptor (beta chain). The antigen remains unidentified. The data originate from a study of T cell responses to AZD1222 COVID-19 vaccine. Assay used: immunoSEQ multiplex PCR; TCRdb lists only in-frame clones, some missing. The data hold nearly 95,000 clones, with 90% observed a single time. Study results and limitations: Donors were largely white British and mainly female; clonal diversity was possibly underestimated. Repertoire sampling was restricted to post-peak T cell response timepoints.

With 8 bases clipped from V and 0 bases from J, the junction kept 7 bases outside the gene matches. The CDR3 extends over 15 amino acids. CDR1 is ENHRY, CDR2 SYGVKD, per germline. The input for sequencing was peripheral blood, taken on day 0 of AZD1222 vaccination. The receptor comes from an adult in good health. This chain connects TRBV10-3 to TRBJ2-7; TRBD2 matches 10 bases. The CDR3 region is CAIRNTSGASYEQYF. The CDR3 coding sequence is TGTGCCATCCGGAATACTAGCGGGGCCTCCTACGAGCAGTACTTC.